The 17 T cell receptor beta chains below all came from one sample that was sequenced in a study of T cells in Graves' hyperthyroidism and ophthalmopathy. Amplification of TCR beta CDR3 regions was performed using RNA transcripts as template. Initially, a first-round RT-PCR of the TCR CDR3 employed the HTBI primer set. TCRdb re-derived calls from the multiplex PCR reads in MiXCR, one entry per CDR3 protein. The sample contains approximately 600,000 distinct CDR3 sequences, 16% of which appear only once. The sample was blood. These receptors were collected from a woman in her twenties or thirties with Graves' hyperthyroidism.

There are many counts of this clonotype. This sequence joins TRBV6-1 and TRBJ2-7; D not certain. V lost 8 bases and J lost 7, with 12 bases in between. CDR1 and CDR2 from the germline V gene are MNHNS and SASEGT. CDR3 length: 11 amino acids. CDR3 nucleotides: TGTGCCAGCCGTAGGGAAGGGGAGCAGTACTTC. Residues: CASRREGEQYF.

In its sample, this clonotype was seen many times. This sequence joins TRBV5-5 and TRBJ1-2; no firm D call. Germline CDR1 is SGHKS and CDR2 is YYEKEE (reference sequence). Trimming removed 0 bases from V and 0 bases from J, with 3 bases in between. This CDR3 contains 13 residues. DNA for the CDR3: TGTGCCAGCAGCTTGGTACCTAACTATGGCTACACCTTC. It is translated as CASSLVPNYGYTF.

This clonotype has at least ten counts. The rearrangement uses TRBV6-5 and TRBJ2-3, with a possible D match to TRBD2 (5 bases). Trimming shortened V by 8 bases and J by 0 bases, and 12 bases separated the two germline ends. Germline V CDR1 and CDR2: MNHEY, SVGAGI. This CDR3 has 14 residues. CDR3 in amino acids: CASLLGRSTDTQYF. The CDR3, as DNA: TGTGCCAGCTTACTAGGCAGAAGCACAGATACGCAGTATTTT.

This clonotype appeared many times. The chain carries TRBV27 and TRBJ2-3, with unresolved D. V was clipped by 2 bases and J by 1 base, with 4 bases between them. Germline CDR1 MNHEY, CDR2 SMNVEV (reference sequence). CDR3 length: 13 residues. CDR3 DNA: TGTGCCAGCAGTTTAAAAGGCACAGATACGCAGTATTTT. Protein: CASSLKGTDTQYF.

There are many counts of this clonotype. V usage is TRBV6-6 and J usage is TRBJ2-7; 7 bases line up with TRBD2. V trimming: 2 bases; J trimming: 1 base; junction bases outside the gene matches: 11. Per germline, CDR1 MNHNY and CDR2 SVGAGI (reference sequence). CDR3 length: 17 residues. This CDR3 is CASSYVLEASGSYEQYF. As DNA, the CDR3 is TGTGCCAGCAGTTACGTCCTTGAGGCTAGCGGATCCTACGAGCAGTACTTC.

The chain is built from TRBV12-3 or TRBV12-4 and TRBJ2-1; the match to TRBD1 covers 7 bases. Trimming took 8 bases from V and 4 from J; bases not matched to a gene: 8. This CDR3 comprises 14 residues. CDR3 nucleotides: TGTGCCAGCGGCCTCGGGACAGCTTACAATGAGCAGTTCTTC. Its translation: CASGLGTAYNEQFF.

V is TRBV19 and J is TRBJ2-7, with TRBD1 identical over 9 bases. V gave up 2 bases and J gave up 3 bases; unmatched junction bases: 5. This CDR3 has 15 amino acids. The germline gives CDR1 LNHDA, CDR2 SQIVND (reference sequence). The CDR3 nucleotides read TGTGCCAGTAGTATAACGGGACAGGGACTCTACGAGCAGTACTTC. As protein: CASSITGQGLYEQYF.

This clonotype turned up a few times. The gene calls are TRBV6-1 and TRBJ1-3, with no clear D. CDR1 and CDR2 (germline): MNHNS, SASEGT. Trimming stripped 5 bases from V and 5 bases from J, with 16 bases between. The CDR3 totals 15 residues. In nucleotides, the CDR3 is TGTGCCAGCAGTAGGGCCGTAGATAGAAGAAACACCATATATTTT. As protein: CASSRAVDRRNTIYF.

At least ten counts were recorded for this clonotype. The J gene is TRBJ2-1, the V gene TRBV27; TRBD2 aligns across 8 bases. CDR3 size: 14 residues. Trimming removed 7 bases from V and 7 bases from J; junction bases left unmatched: 9. Germline CDR1 is MNHEY and CDR2 is SMNVEV (reference sequence). The CDR3 DNA reads as TGTGCCAGCATGCGGCAGCGGGAGCTTAATGAGCAGTTCTTC. Translating gives CASMRQRELNEQFF.

The V gene is TRBV28, the J gene TRBJ1-1; TRBD1 matches at 12 bases. CDR3 length: 14 residues. Germline V lookup: CDR1 MDHEN, CDR2 SYDVKM. J gave up 11 bases and V 5 bases, and 9 bases lay outside the gene matches. The CDR3: CASSTPGTGGSAFF. The DNA for the CDR3 is TGTGCCAGCAGTACCCCCGGGACAGGGGGCTCGGCTTTCTTT.

Remarks on this clonotype: A much bigger clone sits one base away, suggesting this may be a read error. This chain joins TRBV11-2 and TRBJ2-3; 12 nucleotides agree with TRBD2. This CDR3 contains 15 residues. Germline CDR1 reads SGHAT; CDR2 reads FQNNGV. V lost 5 bases and J lost 10; bases outside the gene matches: 10. The CDR3 loop reads CASSPRLAGVYAQYF. The CDR3 DNA follows: TGTGCCAGCAGCCCCCGACTAGCGGGAGTCTACGCGCAGTATTTT.

In its sample, this clonotype was seen many times. The chain recombines TRBV15 with TRBJ1-1; TRBD1 matches at 8 bases. Germline loops: CDR1 LNHNV, CDR2 YYDKDF (reference sequence). CDR3 size: 16 residues. Unmatched junction bases numbered 7, after V lost 0 bases and J lost 4 bases. The CDR3 nucleotides are TGTGCCACCAGCAGAGATGACAGGGGCAAAGGCACTGAAGCTTTCTTT. It codes for CATSRDDRGKGTEAFF.

This clonotype was detected many times. This rearrangement joins TRBV6-1 to TRBJ1-2, with a possible D match to TRBD1 (6 bases). Trimming removed 10 bases at V and 5 bases at J, with 11 bases between. Germline-derived CDR1 and CDR2 are MNHNS and SASEGT. The CDR3 totals 11 residues. DNA for the CDR3: TGTGCCATCCAGGGGATTTATGGCTACACCTTC. This translates into CAIQGIYGYTF.

This clonotype was seen at least ten times. The rearrangement links TRBV28 to TRBJ2-1, with TRBD1 matching over 8 bases. The germline gives CDR1 MDHEN, CDR2 SYDVKM. V gave up 5 bases and J gave up 9 bases; unmatched junction bases: 12. The CDR3 covers 15 residues. CDR3 DNA sequence: TGTGCCAGCAGTGACAGGGGTTTAAAGTTGGGTGAGCAGTTCTTC. Its protein is CASSDRGLKLGEQFF.

This clonotype was observed a few times. The chain is built from TRBV20-1 and TRBJ2-3, with 7 bases aligning to TRBD2. In germline, CDR1 is DFQATT, CDR2 SNEGSKA (reference sequence). The CDR3 runs 18 residues. V lost 3 bases, J lost 3 bases, and 18 bases stayed unmatched. CDR3 bases: TGCAGTGCTAGCCCTAGCGGAATGCCTACTATGGGGACAGATACGCAGTATTTT. Its protein product is CSASPSGMPTMGTDTQYF.

The rearrangement uses TRBV19 and TRBJ2-2; tentative D call: TRBD2 (6 bases). CDR1 is LNHDA, CDR2 SQIVND, per germline (reference sequence). The V and J ends lost 6 bases and 5 bases respectively, with 10 bases between them. This CDR3 region has 13 residues. CDR3 sequence reads: CASSRLGTGELFF. The CDR3 nucleotides are TGTGCCAGTAGCCGACTAGGAACCGGGGAGCTGTTTTTT.

V gene TRBV9 combines with J gene TRBJ1-2, with no clear D. The CDR3 spans 13 residues. Germline values: CDR1 SGDLS, CDR2 YYNGEE. V was trimmed by 0 bases and J by 3 bases, leaving 6 bases between them. CDR3 sequence (DNA): TGTGCCAGCAGCGTAGGCACATACTATGGCTACACCTTC. Encoded protein: CASSVGTYYGYTF.